This T cell receptor (beta chain) was recorded in a study of identical twins. One entry per CDR3 protein results from TCRdb running MiXCR on the 5' RACE reads. Here the sample spans some 460,000 distinct CDR3 sequences, approximately 14% being singletons. The germline CDR1 and CDR2 sequences are SQVTM and ANQGSEA. The ends lost 3 bases at V and 8 bases at J; junction bases unmatched: 5. The CDR3 consists of 13 residues. These records were also assigned to another study, of yellow fever vaccine responses in identical twins.

The clonotype was recovered from a woman younger than 35 in good health. The chain couples TRBV29-1 to TRBJ2-3; the match to TRBD1 covers 10 bases. The sequenced sample was CD4+ T cells sorted from blood. CDR3 bases: TGCAGCGTTGATGGGACAGGGGCTCCTACGCAGTATTTT. Protein: CSVDGTGAPTQYF.